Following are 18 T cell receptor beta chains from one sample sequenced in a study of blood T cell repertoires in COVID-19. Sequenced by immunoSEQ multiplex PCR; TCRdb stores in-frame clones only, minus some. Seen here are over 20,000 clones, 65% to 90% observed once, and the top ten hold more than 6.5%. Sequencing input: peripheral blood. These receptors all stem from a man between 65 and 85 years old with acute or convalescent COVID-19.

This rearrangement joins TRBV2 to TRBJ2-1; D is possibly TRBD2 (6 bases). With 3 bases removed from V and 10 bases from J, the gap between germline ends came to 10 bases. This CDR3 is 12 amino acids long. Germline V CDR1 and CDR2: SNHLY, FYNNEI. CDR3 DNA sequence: TGTGCCAGCAGTGAGACTAGTGGGGAGCAGTTCTTC. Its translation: CASSETSGEQFF.

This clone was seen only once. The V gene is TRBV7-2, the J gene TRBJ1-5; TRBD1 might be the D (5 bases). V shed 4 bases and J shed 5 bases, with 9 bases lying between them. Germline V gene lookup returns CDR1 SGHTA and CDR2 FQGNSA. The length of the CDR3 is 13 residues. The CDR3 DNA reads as TGTGCCAGCAGCTCCGACAGCTATCAGCCCCAGCATTTT. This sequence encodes CASSSDSYQPQHF.

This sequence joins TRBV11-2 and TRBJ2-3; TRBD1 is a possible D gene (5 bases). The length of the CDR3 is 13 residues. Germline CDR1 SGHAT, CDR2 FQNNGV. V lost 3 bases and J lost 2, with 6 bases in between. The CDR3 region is CASSLGPTDTQYF. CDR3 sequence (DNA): TGTGCCAGCAGCTTGGGGCCCACAGATACGCAGTATTTT. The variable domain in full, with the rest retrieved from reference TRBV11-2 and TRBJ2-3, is EAGVAQSPRYKIIEKRQSVAFWCNPISGHATLYWYQQILGQGPKLLIQFQNNGVVDDSQLPKDRFSAERLKGVDSTLKIQPAKLEDSAVYLCASSLGPTDTQYFGPGTRLTVL.

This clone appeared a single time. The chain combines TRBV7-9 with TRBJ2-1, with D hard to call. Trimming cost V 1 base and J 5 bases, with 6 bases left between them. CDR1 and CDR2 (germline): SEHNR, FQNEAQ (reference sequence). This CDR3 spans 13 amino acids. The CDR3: CASSLGADNEQFF. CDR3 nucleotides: TGTGCCAGCAGCTTAGGCGCGGACAATGAGCAGTTCTTC.

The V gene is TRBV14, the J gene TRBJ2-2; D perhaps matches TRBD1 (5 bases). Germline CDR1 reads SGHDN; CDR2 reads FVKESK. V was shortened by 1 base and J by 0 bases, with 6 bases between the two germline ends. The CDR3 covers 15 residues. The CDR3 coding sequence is TGTGCCAGCAGCCAAGGGACAACGAACACCGGGGAGCTGTTTTTT. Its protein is CASSQGTTNTGELFF.

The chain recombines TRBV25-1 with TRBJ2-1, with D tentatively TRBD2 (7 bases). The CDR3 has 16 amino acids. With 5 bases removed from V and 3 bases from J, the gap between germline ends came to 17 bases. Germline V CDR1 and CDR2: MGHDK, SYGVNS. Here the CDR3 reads CASSPKAGGRYNEQFF. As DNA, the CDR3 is TGTGCCAGCAGTCCAAAGGCCGGGGGGCGCTACAATGAGCAGTTCTTC.

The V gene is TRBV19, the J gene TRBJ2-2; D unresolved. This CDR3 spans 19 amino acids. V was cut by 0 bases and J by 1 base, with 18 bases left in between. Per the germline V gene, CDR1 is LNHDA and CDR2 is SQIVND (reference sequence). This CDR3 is CASSIDSTVPLGNTGELFF. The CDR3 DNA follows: TGTGCCAGTAGTATAGATAGCACTGTGCCTCTGGGGAACACCGGGGAGCTGTTTTTT.

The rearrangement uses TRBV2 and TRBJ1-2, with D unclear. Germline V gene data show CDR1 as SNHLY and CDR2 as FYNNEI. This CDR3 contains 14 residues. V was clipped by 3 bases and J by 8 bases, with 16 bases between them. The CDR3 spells CASSEGWLTGGYTF. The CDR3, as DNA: TGTGCCAGCAGTGAGGGGTGGTTGACGGGAGGCTACACCTTC.

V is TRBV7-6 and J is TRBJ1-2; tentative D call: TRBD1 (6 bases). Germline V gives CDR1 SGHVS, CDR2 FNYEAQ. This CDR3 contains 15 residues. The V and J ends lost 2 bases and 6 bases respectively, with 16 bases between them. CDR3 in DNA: TGTGCCAGCAGCTTATGGGCAGGGACAAAGGATGGCTACACCTTC. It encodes CASSLWAGTKDGYTF.

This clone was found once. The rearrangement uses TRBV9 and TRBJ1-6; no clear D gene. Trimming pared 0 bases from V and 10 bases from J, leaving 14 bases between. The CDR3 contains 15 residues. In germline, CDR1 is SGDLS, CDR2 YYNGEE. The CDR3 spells CASSVAGREGSPLHF. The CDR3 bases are TGTGCCAGCAGCGTAGCGGGCCGAGAGGGCTCACCCCTCCACTTT.

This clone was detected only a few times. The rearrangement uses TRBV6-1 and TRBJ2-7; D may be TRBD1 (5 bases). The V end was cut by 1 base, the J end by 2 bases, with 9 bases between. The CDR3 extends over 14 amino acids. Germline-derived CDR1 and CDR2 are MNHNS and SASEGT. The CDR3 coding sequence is TGTGCCAGCAGTGAAGTCAGGGCCACCTACGAGCAGTACTTC. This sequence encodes CASSEVRATYEQYF.

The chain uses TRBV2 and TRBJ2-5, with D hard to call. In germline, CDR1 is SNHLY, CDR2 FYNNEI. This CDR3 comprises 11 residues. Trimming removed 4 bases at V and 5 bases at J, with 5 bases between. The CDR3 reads CASSVGETQYF. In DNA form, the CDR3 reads TGTGCCAGCAGTGTCGGGGAGACCCAGTACTTC.

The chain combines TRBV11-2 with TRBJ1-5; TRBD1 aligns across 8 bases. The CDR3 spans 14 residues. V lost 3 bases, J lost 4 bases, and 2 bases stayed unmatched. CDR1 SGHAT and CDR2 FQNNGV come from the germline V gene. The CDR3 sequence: CASSLTGENQPQHF. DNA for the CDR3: TGTGCCAGCAGCTTGACAGGGGAGAATCAGCCCCAGCATTTT.

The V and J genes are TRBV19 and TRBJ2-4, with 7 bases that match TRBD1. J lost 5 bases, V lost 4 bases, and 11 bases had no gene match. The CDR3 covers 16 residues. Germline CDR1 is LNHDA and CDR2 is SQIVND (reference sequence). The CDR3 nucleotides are TGTGCCAGTAGTAGACGGACAGGTGGGGGCCAAAACATTCAGTACTTC. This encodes CASSRRTGGGQNIQYF.

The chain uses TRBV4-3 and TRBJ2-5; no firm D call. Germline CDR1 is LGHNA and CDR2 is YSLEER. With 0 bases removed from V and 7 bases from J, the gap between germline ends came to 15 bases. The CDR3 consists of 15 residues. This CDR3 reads CASSQDWSQSGTQYF. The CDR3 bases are TGCGCCAGCAGCCAAGATTGGTCCCAGTCAGGGACCCAGTACTTC.

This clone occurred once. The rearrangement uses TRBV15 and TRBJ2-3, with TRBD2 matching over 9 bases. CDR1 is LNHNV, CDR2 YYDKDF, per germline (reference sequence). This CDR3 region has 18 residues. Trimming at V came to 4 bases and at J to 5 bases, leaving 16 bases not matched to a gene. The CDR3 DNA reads TGTGCCACCAGCACGGGCCCGTTGGGCGGGGGGGAGTTAGATACGCAGTATTTT. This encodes CATSTGPLGGGELDTQYF.

The CDR3 DNA reads TGCGCCAGCAGCTTGGAGGGACAGATGGATCAGCCCCAGCATTTT. It codes for CASSLEGQMDQPQHF. This rearrangement joins TRBV5-1 to TRBJ1-5; 7 bases agree with TRBD1. From germline, CDR1 is SGHRS and CDR2 YFSETQ. With 0 bases clipped from V and 5 bases from J, the junction kept 5 bases outside the gene matches. CDR3 length: 15 residues.

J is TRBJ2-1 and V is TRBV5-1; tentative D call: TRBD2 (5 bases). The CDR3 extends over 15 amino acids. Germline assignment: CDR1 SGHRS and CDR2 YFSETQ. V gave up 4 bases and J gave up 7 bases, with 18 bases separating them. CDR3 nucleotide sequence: TGCGCCAGCAGCCCCATCGGTTTCAGAGGGAATGAGCAGTTCTTC. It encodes CASSPIGFRGNEQFF.